The 20 T cell receptor beta chains given below trace back to one sample, sequenced in a study of identical twins (dated by TCRdb to about 2016). Libraries were prepared through 5' RACE. Sequencing relied on an Illumina HiSeq 2000. TCRdb redid the processing of the public reads, applying fastp at Q25 and MiXCR, and retained in-frame beta chains. Entries that share a CDR3 protein sequence are merged under the most common genes and DNA. The sample table contains some 1,700,000 distinct CDR3 sequences; only one count was recorded for around 33% of them. The leading ten clones occupy 0.25% to 0.3% of the sample. The sequenced material came from cord blood. The receptors were sampled from a newborn girl in good health.

This sequence joins TRBV3-1 and TRBJ1-5, with D perhaps TRBD1 (5 bases). In germline, CDR1 is LGHDT, CDR2 YNNKEL (reference sequence). The V gene lost 1 base and the J gene lost 3 bases, with 10 bases spanning the gap. This CDR3 is 15 amino acids long. CDR3 sequence reads: CASSQGRDFNQPQHF. In DNA, the CDR3 is TGTGCCAGCAGCCAAGGTCGGGACTTCAATCAGCCCCAGCATTTT. The variable domain in full, completed from reference TRBV3-1 and TRBJ1-5, reads DTAVSQTPKYLVTQMGNDKSIKCEQNLGHDTMYWYKQDSKKFLKIMFSYNNKELIINETVPNRFSPKSPDKAHLNLHINSLELGDSAVYFCASSQGRDFNQPQHFGDGTRLSIL.

The genes are TRBV20-1 and TRBJ2-1; TRBD2 aligns across 9 bases. CDR3 length: 16 amino acids. Germline V gene data show CDR1 as DFQATT and CDR2 as SNEGSKA (reference sequence). V shed 0 bases and J 10 bases; nucleotides not matched to a gene: 13. The CDR3 sequence: CSARDPIGGGAGEQFF. The CDR3 DNA is TGCAGTGCTAGAGATCCGATCGGCGGGGGGGCTGGAGAGCAGTTCTTC.

The chain recombines TRBV5-1 with TRBJ2-5; D might be TRBD1 (7 bases). CDR1 and CDR2 (germline): SGHRS, YFSETQ. V was pared by 2 bases and J by 5 bases, with 13 bases between. The CDR3 totals 14 residues. The CDR3 region is CASSFGGGEETQYF. The DNA of the CDR3 is TGCGCCAGCAGCTTCGGAGGGGGCGAGGAGACCCAGTACTTC.

This clonotype was seen many times. At one boundary the junction diverges from the germline segment, which might be a read error. V and J are TRBV5-1 and TRBJ2-7; no definite D call. This CDR3 has 9 residues. Germline CDR1 and CDR2: SGHRS and YFSETQ. The CDR3, as DNA: TGTGCCAGCAGAGGCGAGCAGTACTTC. This gives the protein CASRGEQYF.

This clonotype was counted only a few times. V gene TRBV20-1 combines with J gene TRBJ2-1; D is possibly TRBD1 or TRBD2 (5 bases each). The CDR3 runs to 14 residues. V was pared by 5 bases and J by 2 bases, with 13 bases between. CDR1 DFQATT and CDR2 SNEGSKA come from the germline V gene (reference sequence). CDR3 bases: TGCAGTGCTGGGACCCGGGTCCCCTACAATGAGCAGTTCTTC. Translated, it gives CSAGTRVPYNEQFF.

V gene TRBV28 combines with J gene TRBJ2-4, with 12 bases fitting TRBD1. Germline CDR1 is MDHEN and CDR2 is SYDVKM. After removal of 8 bases from V and 1 base from J, the junction contained 3 bases not matched to a gene. The CDR3 totals 15 residues. CDR3 coding DNA: TGTGCCAGCGGGGACAGGGGGCCGGCCAAAAACATTCAGTACTTC. The encoded protein is CASGDRGPAKNIQYF.

This chain joins TRBV6-5 and TRBJ2-1; a possible D gene is TRBD1 (5 bases). Per the germline V gene, CDR1 is MNHEY and CDR2 is SVGAGI. The CDR3 loop spans 13 amino acids. Trimming stripped 2 bases from V and 10 bases from J, with 12 bases between. The CDR3, as DNA: TGTGCCAGCAGTTACCAGGGAACCTACGAGCAGTTCTTC. Translation gives CASSYQGTYEQFF.

This clonotype was counted between two and nine times. V usage is TRBV7-9 and J usage is TRBJ1-1, with 10 bases aligning to TRBD1. Germline values: CDR1 SEHNR, CDR2 FQNEAQ (reference sequence). V lost 1 base, J lost 4 bases, and 9 bases stayed unmatched. This CDR3 is built from 17 residues. As DNA, the CDR3 is TGTGCCAGCAGCTTAGGAGTAAACCGGGACAGGGGCACTGAAGCTTTCTTT. Translation: CASSLGVNRDRGTEAFF.

The chain has TRBV6-5 and TRBJ1-3; D unresolved. CDR3 length: 16 residues. CDR1 is MNHEY and CDR2 is SVGAGI in the germline V gene. V was pared by 9 bases and J by 0 bases, with 18 bases between. CDR3 amino acids: CASYGPGRLSGNTIYF. CDR3 bases: TGTGCCAGTTACGGTCCGGGGAGACTCTCTGGAAACACCATATATTTT.

A note on this clonotype: A read error may be the cause here, since a much bigger clone is one base away. V is TRBV29-1 and J is TRBJ2-7, with a tentative D call TRBD2 (6 bases). The CDR3 is 15 residues long. The germline V and J ends were trimmed by 7 bases and 0 bases, with 19 bases remaining between them. Looked up from germline, CDR1 is SQVTM and CDR2 is ANQGSEA. The CDR3 coding sequence is TGCAGCGCTGAGTTCCGGAGGGGCAGCTCCTACGAGCAGTACTTC. Its protein is CSAEFRRGSSYEQYF.

For this clonotype: One end of the junction varies from germline; a read error may be responsible. V and J are TRBV9 and TRBJ2-3; TRBD2 matches 11 bases. CDR1 is SGDLS, CDR2 YYNGEE, per germline. The CDR3 is made up of 16 amino acids. Written as DNA, the CDR3 is TGTGCCGGCAGCGTAGAGGGACTAGCGGGCACAGATACGCAGTATTTT. This encodes CAGSVEGLAGTDTQYF.

The chain has TRBV20-1 and TRBJ2-5; D remains unclear. Deletions cut 3 bases from V and 2 bases from J, with 16 bases between. The germline V gene encodes CDR1 DFQATT and CDR2 SNEGSKA (reference sequence). The CDR3 contains 15 residues. Here the CDR3 DNA reads TGCAGTGCTAGTCCGGTCATGGTACTTCAAGAGACCCAGTACTTC. Amino acid sequence: CSASPVMVLQETQYF.

CDR3 residues: CASSFYRGTTTNEKLFF. The CDR3 nucleotides are TGTGCCAGCAGTTTTTACAGGGGCACCACAACTAATGAAAAACTGTTTTTT. The chain carries TRBV12-3 or TRBV12-4 and TRBJ1-4; 7 nucleotides match TRBD1. The CDR3 length is 17 residues. Trimming took 3 bases from V and 0 from J; bases not matched to a gene: 7.

This sequence joins TRBV7-2 and TRBJ2-1, with a tentative D call TRBD1 (7 bases). Germline CDR1 and CDR2: SGHTA and FQGNSA. The CDR3 runs 18 residues. The V gene lost 3 bases and the J gene lost 2 bases, with 20 bases spanning the gap. The CDR3 sequence is CASSFEVIQGRPYNEQFF. Written as DNA, the CDR3 is TGTGCCAGCAGCTTTGAAGTTATACAGGGGAGGCCCTACAATGAGCAGTTCTTC.

Only a few counts were recorded for this clonotype. The genes are TRBV9 and TRBJ2-3; 12 positions match TRBD2. The CDR3 length is 16 residues. Looked up from germline, CDR1 is SGDLS and CDR2 is YYNGEE. V shed 3 bases, J shed 2 bases, and the junction held 4 bases outside the gene matches. Written as DNA, the CDR3 is TGTGCCAGCAGCGCCGGACTAGCGGGACACACAGATACGCAGTATTTT. This encodes CASSAGLAGHTDTQYF.

This clonotype was seen more than once but under ten times. The chain is built from TRBV13 and TRBJ2-1; 9 bases agree with TRBD2. This CDR3 has 14 residues. Trimming took 6 bases from V and 5 from J; bases not matched to a gene: 5. Germline V gene sequence: CDR1 PRHDT, CDR2 FYEKMQ (reference sequence). The CDR3 DNA reads as TGTGCCAGCAGACGAAGCGGGGGGCACAATGAGCAGTTCTTC. Protein product: CASRRSGGHNEQFF.

This rearrangement joins TRBV20-1 to TRBJ1-4; 10 bases are shared with TRBD1. Germline trimming cut 3 bases from V and 6 bases from J; bases unmatched to any gene: 7. Germline CDR1 DFQATT, CDR2 SNEGSKA (reference sequence). The CDR3 loop spans 15 amino acids. The CDR3 is CSARTVGQGYEKLFF. In DNA, the CDR3 is TGCAGTGCTAGGACCGTGGGACAGGGGTATGAAAAACTGTTTTTT.

In this sample, this clonotype turned up a few times. CDR3 in DNA: TGTGCCAGCAGTTTGCAGTGGCCCCCCGAGGAACCCCTCCACTTT. It is translated as CASSLQWPPEEPLHF. This rearrangement joins TRBV12-3 or TRBV12-4 to TRBJ1-6; D is unresolved. The CDR3 is made up of 15 amino acids. V shed 3 bases and J shed 12 bases, with 18 bases lying between them.

This clonotype came up a few times. This sequence joins TRBV4-2 and TRBJ2-7; D might be TRBD2 (6 bases). The germline CDR1 and CDR2 sequences are LGHNA and YNFKEQ. The CDR3 loop spans 15 amino acids. The ends were cut back, 0 bases at V and 5 bases at J, with 14 bases in the middle. CDR3: CASSQEGGNYHEQYF. Written as DNA, the CDR3 is TGTGCCAGCAGCCAAGAAGGCGGGAACTACCACGAGCAGTACTTC.

There are many counts of this clonotype. The junction departs from germline at one end; a sequencing error may be responsible. The CDR3 region is CASSGTNTEAFF. CDR3 bases: TGTGCCAGCAGCGGGACGAACACTGAAGCTTTCTTT. The genes are TRBV5-1 and TRBJ1-1; a weak D match, TRBD1 (5 bases). CDR3 length: 12 amino acids. Per the germline V gene, CDR1 is SGHRS and CDR2 is YFSETQ.